This TCR beta chain derives from a study of sequential checkpoint blockade in melanoma. Study overall: DNA from 95 or so pretreatment tumor samples underwent TCRβ immunosequencing. About two dozen patients had tumor biopsies before treatment and at week 13.

Germline lookup yields CDR1 SGHNT and CDR2 YENEEA. V was shortened by 0 bases and J by 0 bases, with 6 bases between the two germline ends. This CDR3 has 15 residues. This table comes from immunoSEQ multiplex PCR, and its TCRdb copy is limited to in-frame clones, with some not included. This table has about 20,000 clones, roughly two thirds appearing once. Specified treatment: randomized to nivolumab then ipilimumab (arm A) or the reverse (arm B). V usage is TRBV11-3 and J usage is TRBJ1-5; D is undetermined. Sequenced material: tumor tissue (inferred from file names), taken from a patient given nivolumab and ipilimumab in sequence. The TCR originated in a human donor with melanoma. The CDR3 protein is CASSLEWDSNQPQHF. The CDR3 nucleotides are TGTGCCAGCAGCTTAGARTGGGATAGCAATCAGCCCCAGCATTTT.